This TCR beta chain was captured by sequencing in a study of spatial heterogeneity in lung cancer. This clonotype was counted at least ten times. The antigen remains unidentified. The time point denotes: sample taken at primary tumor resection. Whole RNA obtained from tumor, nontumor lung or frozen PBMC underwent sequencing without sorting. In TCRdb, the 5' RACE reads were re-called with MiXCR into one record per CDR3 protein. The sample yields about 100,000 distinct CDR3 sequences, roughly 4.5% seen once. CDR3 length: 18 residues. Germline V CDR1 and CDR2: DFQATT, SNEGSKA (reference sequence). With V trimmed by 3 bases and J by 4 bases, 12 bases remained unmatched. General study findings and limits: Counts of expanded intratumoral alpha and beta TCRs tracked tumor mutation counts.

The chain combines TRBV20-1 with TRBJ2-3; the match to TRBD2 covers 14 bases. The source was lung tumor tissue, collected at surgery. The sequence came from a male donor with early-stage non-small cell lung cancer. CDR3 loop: CSARLLGTSGRSADTQYF. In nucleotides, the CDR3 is TGCAGTGCTAGGTTACTTGGGACTAGCGGGAGATCGGCAGATACGCAGTATTTT.